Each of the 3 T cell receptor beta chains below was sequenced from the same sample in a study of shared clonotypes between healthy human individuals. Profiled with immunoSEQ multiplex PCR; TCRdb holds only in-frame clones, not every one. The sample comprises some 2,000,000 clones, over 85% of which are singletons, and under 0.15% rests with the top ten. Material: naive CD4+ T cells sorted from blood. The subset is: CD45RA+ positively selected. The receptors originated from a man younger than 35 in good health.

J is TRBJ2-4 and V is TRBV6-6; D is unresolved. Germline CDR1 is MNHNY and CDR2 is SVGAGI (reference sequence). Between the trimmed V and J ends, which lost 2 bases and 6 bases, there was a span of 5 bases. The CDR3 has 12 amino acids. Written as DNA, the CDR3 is TGTGCCAGCAGTTACCAGACAAACATTCAGTACTTC. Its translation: CASSYQTNIQYF.

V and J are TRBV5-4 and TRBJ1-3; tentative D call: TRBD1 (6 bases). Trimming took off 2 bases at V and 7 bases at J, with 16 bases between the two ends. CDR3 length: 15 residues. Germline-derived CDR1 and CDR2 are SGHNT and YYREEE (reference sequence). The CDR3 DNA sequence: TGTGCCAGCAGCTTCGGCGGGACACCGGAGAACACCATATATTTT. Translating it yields CASSFGGTPENTIYF.

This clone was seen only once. The chain's CDR3 is CASSHGTSGSIGETQYF. CDR3 DNA: TGTGCCAGCAGTCATGGGACTAGCGGGAGCATAGGAGAGACCCAGTACTTC. The chain recombines TRBV28 with TRBJ2-5; the match to TRBD2 covers 14 bases. CDR1 and CDR2 from the germline V gene are MDHEN and SYDVKM. The CDR3 runs to 17 residues. The V segment lost 5 bases and the J segment 4 bases; nucleotides outside the gene matches: 9.